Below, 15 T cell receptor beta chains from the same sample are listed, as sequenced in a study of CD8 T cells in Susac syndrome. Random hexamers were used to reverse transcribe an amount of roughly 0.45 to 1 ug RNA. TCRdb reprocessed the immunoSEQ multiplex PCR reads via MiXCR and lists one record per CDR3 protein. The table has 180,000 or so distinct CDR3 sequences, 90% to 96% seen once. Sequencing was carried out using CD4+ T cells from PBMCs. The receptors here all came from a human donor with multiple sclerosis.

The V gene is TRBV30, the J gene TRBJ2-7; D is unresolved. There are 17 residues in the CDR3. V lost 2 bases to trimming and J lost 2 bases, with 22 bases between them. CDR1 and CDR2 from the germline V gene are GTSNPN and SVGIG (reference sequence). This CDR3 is CAWSNWRAKVRPYEQYF. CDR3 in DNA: TGTGCCTGGAGTAATTGGAGAGCAAAAGTAAGGCCCTACGAGCAGTACTTC.

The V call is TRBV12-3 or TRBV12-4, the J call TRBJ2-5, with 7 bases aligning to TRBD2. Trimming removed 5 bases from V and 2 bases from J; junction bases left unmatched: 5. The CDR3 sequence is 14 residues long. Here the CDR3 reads CASSILAVQETQYF. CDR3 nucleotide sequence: TGTGCCAGCAGTATTCTAGCGGTGCAAGAGACCCAGTACTTC.

The CDR3 coding sequence is TGTGCCAGCTCACCACTCGACAGGGCACTCTACGAGCAGTACTTC. It is translated as CASSPLDRALYEQYF. This rearrangement joins TRBV18 to TRBJ2-7; 7 nucleotides align to TRBD1. The CDR3 length is 15 residues. CDR1 KGHSH and CDR2 LQKENI come from the germline V gene. The ends lost 1 base at V and 3 bases at J; junction bases unmatched: 6. The complete variable domain, with remaining parts taken from reference TRBV18 and TRBJ2-7, reads NAGVMQNPRHLVRRRGQEARLRCSPMKGHSHVYWYRQLPEEGLKFMVYLQKENIIDESGMPKERFSAEFPKEGPSILRIQQVVRGDSAAYFCASSPLDRALYEQYFGPGTRLTVT.

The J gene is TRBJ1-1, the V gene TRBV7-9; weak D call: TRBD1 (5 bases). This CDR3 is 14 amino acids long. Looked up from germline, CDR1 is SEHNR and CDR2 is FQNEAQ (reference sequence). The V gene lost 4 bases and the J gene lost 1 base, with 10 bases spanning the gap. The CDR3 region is CASSSGLGNTEAFF. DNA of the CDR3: TGTGCCAGCAGCTCGGGGCTTGGGAACACTGAAGCTTTCTTT.

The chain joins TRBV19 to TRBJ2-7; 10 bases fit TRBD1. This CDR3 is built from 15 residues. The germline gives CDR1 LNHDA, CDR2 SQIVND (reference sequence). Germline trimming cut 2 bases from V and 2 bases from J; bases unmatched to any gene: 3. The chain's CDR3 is CASSISGQGTYEQYF. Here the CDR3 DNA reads TGTGCCAGTAGTATATCGGGACAGGGGACCTACGAGCAGTACTTC.

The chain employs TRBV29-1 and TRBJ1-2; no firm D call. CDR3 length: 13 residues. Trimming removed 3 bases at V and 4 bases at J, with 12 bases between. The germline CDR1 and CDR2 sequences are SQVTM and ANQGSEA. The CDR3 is CSVDLGGSYGYTF. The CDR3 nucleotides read TGCAGCGTTGATTTGGGAGGGAGCTATGGCTACACCTTC.

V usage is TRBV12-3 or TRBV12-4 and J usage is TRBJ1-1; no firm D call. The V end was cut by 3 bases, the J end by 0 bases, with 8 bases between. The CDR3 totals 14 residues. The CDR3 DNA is TGTGCCAGCAGTTTGAACAGCTTGAACACTGAAGCTTTCTTT. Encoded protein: CASSLNSLNTEAFF.

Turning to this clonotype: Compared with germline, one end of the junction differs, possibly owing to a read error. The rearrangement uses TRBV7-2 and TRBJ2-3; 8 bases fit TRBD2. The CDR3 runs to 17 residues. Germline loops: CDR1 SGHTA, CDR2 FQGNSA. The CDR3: CASTLGVAGGAGDTQYF. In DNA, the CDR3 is TGTGCCAGCACCTTAGGTGTCGCCGGGGGGGCCGGGGATACGCAGTATTTT.

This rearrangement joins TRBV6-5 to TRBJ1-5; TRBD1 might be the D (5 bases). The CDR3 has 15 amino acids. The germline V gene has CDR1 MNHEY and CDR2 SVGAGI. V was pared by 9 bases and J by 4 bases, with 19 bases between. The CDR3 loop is CASSASGTGNQPQHF. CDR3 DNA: TGTGCCAGTTCCGCCTCCGGGACGGGGAATCAGCCCCAGCATTTT.

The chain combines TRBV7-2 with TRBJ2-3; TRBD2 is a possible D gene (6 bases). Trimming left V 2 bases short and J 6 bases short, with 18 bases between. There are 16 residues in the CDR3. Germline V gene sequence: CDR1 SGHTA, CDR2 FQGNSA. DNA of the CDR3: TGTGCCAGCAGCTTAATAGCGGCTCAGGTTGCGGATACGCAGTATTTT. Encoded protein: CASSLIAAQVADTQYF.

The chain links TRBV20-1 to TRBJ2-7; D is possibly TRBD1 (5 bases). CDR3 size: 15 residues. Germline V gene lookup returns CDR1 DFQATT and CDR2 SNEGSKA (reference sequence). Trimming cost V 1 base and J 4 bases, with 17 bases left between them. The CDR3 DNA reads TGCAGTGCTAGAGTCCCAGGGATATGGTTTTACGAGCAGTACTTC. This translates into CSARVPGIWFYEQYF.

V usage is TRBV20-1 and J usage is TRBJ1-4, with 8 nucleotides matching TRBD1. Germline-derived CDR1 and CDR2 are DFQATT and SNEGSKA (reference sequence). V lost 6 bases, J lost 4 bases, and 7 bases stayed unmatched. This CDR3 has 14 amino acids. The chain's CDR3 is CSAEDTGGNEKLFF. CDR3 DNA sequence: TGCAGTGCCGAGGATACAGGGGGTAATGAAAAACTGTTTTTT.

The CDR3 protein is CSVEARTITDTQYF. In DNA form, the CDR3 reads TGCAGCGTTGAAGCTAGGACTATCACAGATACGCAGTATTTT. V and J are TRBV29-1 and TRBJ2-3; tentative D call: TRBD2 (6 bases). V shed 1 base and J shed 2 bases, with 10 bases lying between them. Germline V lookup: CDR1 SQVTM, CDR2 ANQGSEA. This CDR3 spans 14 amino acids.

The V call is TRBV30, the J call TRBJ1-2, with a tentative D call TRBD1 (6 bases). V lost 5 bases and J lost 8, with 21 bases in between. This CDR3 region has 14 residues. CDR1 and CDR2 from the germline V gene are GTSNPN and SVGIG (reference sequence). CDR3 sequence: CAWEITGSFRGYTF. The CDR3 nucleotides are TGTGCCTGGGAAATAACAGGGAGTTTTCGGGGCTACACCTTC.

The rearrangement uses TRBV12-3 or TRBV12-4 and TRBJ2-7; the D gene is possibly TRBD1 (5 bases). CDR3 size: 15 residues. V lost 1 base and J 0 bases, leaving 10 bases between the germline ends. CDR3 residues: CASSLGFRVSYEQYF. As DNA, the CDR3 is TGTGCCAGCAGTTTAGGGTTCAGGGTCTCCTACGAGCAGTACTTC.